This T cell receptor beta chain was identified during a study of blood T cell repertoires in COVID-19 (dated by TCRdb to the early 2020s). Notes on the research overall: Samples covering the acute and convalescent phases of COVID-19 were provided by collaborators in the United States, Italy and Spain. The material from the prospective study consisted of cDNA or gDNA derived from T cells, B-cell-depleted T cells, or PBMCs. Deeply sampled blood TCRbeta repertoires from subjects exposed to, actively infected with, or recovered from COVID-19 were included in the dataset. The repertoires were made available in a free public database intended to serve as a resource for research on the immune response to SARS-CoV-2. The samples were drawn from the first 160 participants of the ongoing ImmuneRACE study and from 1,254 subjects provided by 6 global collaborators. Nearly every sample came with metadata listing a de-identified subject ID, COVID-19 status, age in years and sex. HLA class I and class II types, where available, came from metadata supplied by the sample provider rather than from assay-based typing. Paper-wide results and their limitations: Clinical and demographic metadata were provided uncurated, with the amount varying by source and participant.

The germline V gene specifies MDHEN as CDR1 and SYDVKM as CDR2. The V end gives up 8 bases and the J end 1 base, leaving 4 bases in the junction not matched to a gene. The CDR3 contains 13 residues, cysteine and phenylalanine counted. Only the CDR3 part of the read is kept: 39 bases, read in frame from the first base. On this clone: The target of this receptor is not known. Nothing much larger sits one base from this clone, and base qualities are not available.

Participants in the prospective study were aged roughly 18 to 100 years, lived in 24 United States geographic areas, and enrolled through a virtual design. In the prospective study, cohorts were assigned on the basis of participant-reported clinical history obtained from a screening survey and a study questionnaire. Mobile phlebotomists in the prospective study collected whole blood, serum and a nasopharyngeal or oropharyngeal swab from every participant. Additional blood draws and questionnaires over an approximately two-month period could optionally be provided by prospective study participants. Prospective study blood samples were shipped either frozen or at room temperature before DNA extraction. TCRbeta CDR3 regions were amplified from genomic DNA by means of the immunoSEQ Assay, a bias-controlled multiplex PCR. Concerning the study's data processing: Within the assay, amplification of reference gene primers was used to estimate how many nucleated cells each sample contained. To quantify the absolute abundance of each unique TCRbeta CDR3 rearrangement, sequence reads were collapsed and filtered. For each sample, productive Simpson clonality was calculated by taking the square root of Simpson's diversity index across productive rearrangements. This immuneACCESS table, as held by TCRdb, lists in-frame sequences with V and J called but not all clones. Of the missing ones, under half trace to an unresolved V gene in checked studies; the others have no known cause. That table gives V, J and clone size, and the DNA gave D and trimming. This sample gives some 270,000 clones in total; around 90% of them show up just once. Approximately 4% of the sample belongs to the ten largest clones.

Source material: PBMCs or T cells enriched from blood (not recorded which). The chain is made from TRBV28 and TRBJ1-2; 7 junctional bases match TRBD1. The source of this sequence is a woman in her twenties or thirties with acute COVID-19. CDR3 protein: CASGTAVNYGYTF. The nucleotide sequence reads as follows: TGTGCCAGCGGGACAGCAGTTAACTATGGCTACACCTTC.